This T cell receptor beta chain appears in the sequencing data of a study of shared clonotypes between healthy human individuals. There are 14 residues in the CDR3. Some clones are missing from TCRdb's copy, which holds only in-frame ones; the method was immunoSEQ multiplex PCR. The table lists some 630,000 clones, approximately 79% of them singletons. In its sample, this clone was seen many times. This chain links TRBV21-1 with TRBJ2-7; the D segment call TRBD1 is taken from the table without a DNA check. TRBV21-1 counts as a pseudogene. The sequence was collected from a woman in her thirties in good health. The sequenced material came from memory CD4+ T cells sorted from blood. The subset: CD45RA-negative fraction. The CDR3 is CASSPIDRLSEQYF. For the CDR3, the DNA is TGTGCCAGCAGTCCAATAGACAGACTCTCCGAGCAGTACTTC.